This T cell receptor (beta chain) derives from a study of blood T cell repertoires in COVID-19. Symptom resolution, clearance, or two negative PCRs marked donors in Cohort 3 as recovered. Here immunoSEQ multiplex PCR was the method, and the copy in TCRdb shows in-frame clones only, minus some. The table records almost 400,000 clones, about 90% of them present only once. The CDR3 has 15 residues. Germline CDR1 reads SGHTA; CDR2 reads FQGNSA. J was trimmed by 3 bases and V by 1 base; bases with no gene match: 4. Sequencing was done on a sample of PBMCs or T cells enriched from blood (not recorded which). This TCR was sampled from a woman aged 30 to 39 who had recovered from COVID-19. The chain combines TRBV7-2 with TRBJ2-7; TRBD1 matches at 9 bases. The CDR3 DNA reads TGTGCCAGCAGCTTAGGACAGGGGGTTTTCTACGAGCAGTACTTC. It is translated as CASSLGQGVFYEQYF. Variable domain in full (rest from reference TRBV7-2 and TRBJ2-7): GAGVSQSPSNKVTEKGKDVELRCDPISGHTALYWYRQSLGQGLEFLIYFQGNSAPDKSGLPSDRFSAERTGGSVSTLTIQRTQQEDSAVYLCASSLGQGVFYEQYFGPGTRLTVT.